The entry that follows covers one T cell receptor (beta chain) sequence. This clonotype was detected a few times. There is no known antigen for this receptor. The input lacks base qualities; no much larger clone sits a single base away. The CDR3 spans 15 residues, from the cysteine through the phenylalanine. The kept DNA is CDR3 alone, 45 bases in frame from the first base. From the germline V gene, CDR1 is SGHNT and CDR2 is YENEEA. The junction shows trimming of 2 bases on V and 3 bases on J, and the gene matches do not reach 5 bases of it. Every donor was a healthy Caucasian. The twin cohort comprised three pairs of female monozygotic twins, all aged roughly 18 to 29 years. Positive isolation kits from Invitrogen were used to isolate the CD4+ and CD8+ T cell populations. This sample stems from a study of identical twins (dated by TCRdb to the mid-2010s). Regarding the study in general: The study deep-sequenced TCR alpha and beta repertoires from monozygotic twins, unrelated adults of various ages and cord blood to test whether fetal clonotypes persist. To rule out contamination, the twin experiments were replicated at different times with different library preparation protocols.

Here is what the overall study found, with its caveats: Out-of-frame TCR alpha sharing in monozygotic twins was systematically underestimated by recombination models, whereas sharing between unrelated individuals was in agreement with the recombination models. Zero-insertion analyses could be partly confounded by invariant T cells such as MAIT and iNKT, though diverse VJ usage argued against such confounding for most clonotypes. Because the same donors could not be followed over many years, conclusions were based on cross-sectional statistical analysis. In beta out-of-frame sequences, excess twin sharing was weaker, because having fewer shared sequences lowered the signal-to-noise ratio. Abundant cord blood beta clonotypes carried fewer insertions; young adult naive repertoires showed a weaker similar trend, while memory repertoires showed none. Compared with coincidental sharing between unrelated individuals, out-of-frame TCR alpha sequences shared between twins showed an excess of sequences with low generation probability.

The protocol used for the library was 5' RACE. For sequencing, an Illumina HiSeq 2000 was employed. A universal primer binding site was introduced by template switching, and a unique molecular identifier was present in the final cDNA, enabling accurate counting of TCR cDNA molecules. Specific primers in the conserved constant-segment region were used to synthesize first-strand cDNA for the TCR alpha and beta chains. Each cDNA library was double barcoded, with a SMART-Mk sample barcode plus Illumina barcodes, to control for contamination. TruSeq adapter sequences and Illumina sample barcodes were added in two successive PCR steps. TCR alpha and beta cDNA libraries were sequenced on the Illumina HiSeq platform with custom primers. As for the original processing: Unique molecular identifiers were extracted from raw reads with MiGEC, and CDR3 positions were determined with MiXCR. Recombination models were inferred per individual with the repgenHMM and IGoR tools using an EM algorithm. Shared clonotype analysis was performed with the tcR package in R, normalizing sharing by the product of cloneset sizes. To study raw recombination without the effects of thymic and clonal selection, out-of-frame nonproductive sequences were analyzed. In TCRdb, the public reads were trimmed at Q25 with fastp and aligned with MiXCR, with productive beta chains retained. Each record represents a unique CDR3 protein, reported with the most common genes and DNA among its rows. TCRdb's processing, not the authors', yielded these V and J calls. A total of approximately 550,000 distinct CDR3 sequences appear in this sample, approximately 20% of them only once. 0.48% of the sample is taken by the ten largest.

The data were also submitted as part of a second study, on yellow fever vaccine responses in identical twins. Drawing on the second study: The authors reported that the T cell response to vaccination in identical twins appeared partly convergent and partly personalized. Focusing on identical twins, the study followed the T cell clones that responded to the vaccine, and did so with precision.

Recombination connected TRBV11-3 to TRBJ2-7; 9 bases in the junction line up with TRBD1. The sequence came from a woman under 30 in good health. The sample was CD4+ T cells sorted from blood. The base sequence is TGTGCCAGCAGCTTAAACAGGGGGCACCTCTACGAGCAGTACTTC. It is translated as CASSLNRGHLYEQYF.